The source of this TCR beta chain is a study of cytomegalovirus exposure and HLA in healthy donors. Findings and caveats of the study: Association of around 17,000 TCR beta sequences with HLA alleles was found at 0.05 false discovery rate in a later analysis. The authors considered a cluster of highly shared sequence variants likely to be a sequencing artifact. Analyses of presence and absence presupposed an approximately uniform sequencing depth across donors.

While unrecorded immune exposures were likely, the donors were nominally healthy when sampled. The PCR ran on 60 Vbeta and 13 Jbeta primers. Clones were read by immunoSEQ multiplex PCR, and TCRdb kept only the in-frame ones, dropping some. The sample contains roughly 190,000 clones, roughly 86% of which appear only once. Details on this clone: Its antigen is currently unknown.

V shed 2 bases and J shed 9 bases, with 14 bases lying between them. Per the germline V gene, CDR1 is SGHTA and CDR2 is FQGTGA. This CDR3 has 13 residues. Sequenced: PBMCs. The receptor was derived from a man aged 40-49 years in good health and CMV-seropositive. V and J are TRBV7-3 and TRBJ2-7; a weak D match, TRBD1 (5 bases). The CDR3 region has the DNA TGTGCCAGCAGCTTAGGGCCCGCGCAGGGGCAGTACTTC. It yields the protein CASSLGPAQGQYF.